These T cell receptor beta chains were read from a single sample in a study of blood T cell repertoires in COVID-19. Sequenced by immunoSEQ multiplex PCR; TCRdb stores in-frame clones only, minus some. The sample contains some 270,000 clones, 75% to 90% of which appear only once. Sequencing was carried out using peripheral blood. The receptors were gathered from a man aged 50 to 59 with acute or convalescent COVID-19. Both conserved end residues are part of each CDR3. Each record gives: D gene, J gene, clone size, V gene, CDR3 DNA, CDR3 protein. D genes are given only for firm matches. Where a row states a size, it is once, few, many or the class of an expanded clone; other rows omit it.

d_call: .
j_call: TRBJ1-1
clone_size: .
v_call: TRBV6-5
cdr3_nt: TGTGCCAGCCGAGCCGACAGACGCACTGAAGCTTTCTTT
cdr3_aa: CASRADRRTEAFF

d_call: .
j_call: TRBJ1-6
clone_size: .
v_call: TRBV30
cdr3_nt: TGTGCCTGGAGCGCCCCGGGATCCCACAATTCACCCCTCCACTTT
cdr3_aa: CAWSAPGSHNSPLHF

d_call: TRBD1
j_call: TRBJ1-4
clone_size: .
v_call: TRBV29-1
cdr3_nt: TGCAGCGTTCAGTCACAGGGGGCGGTGGGAAAACTGTTTTTT
cdr3_aa: CSVQSQGAVGKLFF

d_call: TRBD1
j_call: TRBJ1-1
clone_size: .
v_call: TRBV19
cdr3_nt: TGTGCCAGTACCCGAACCGGGACAGCAAACACTGAAGCTTTCTTT
cdr3_aa: CASTRTGTANTEAFF

d_call: TRBD2
j_call: TRBJ2-5
clone_size: .
v_call: TRBV15
cdr3_nt: TGTGCCACCAGCAGTCGGGACAATGAGCGGGGGGTGTACCAGACCCAGTACTTC
cdr3_aa: CATSSRDNERGVYQTQYF

d_call: TRBD1
j_call: TRBJ1-2
clone_size: .
v_call: TRBV27
cdr3_nt: TGTGCCAGCAGTTACAGGGGATCGGGAGGCTACACCTTC
cdr3_aa: CASSYRGSGGYTF

d_call: .
j_call: TRBJ2-2
clone_size: .
v_call: TRBV19
cdr3_nt: TGTGCCAGTAGTATTTTACAGAACACCGGGGAGCTGTTTTTT
cdr3_aa: CASSILQNTGELFF

d_call: .
j_call: TRBJ2-1
clone_size: .
v_call: TRBV7-3
cdr3_nt: TGTGCCAGCAGCTTAGGGTCTCGGGGTGAGCAGTTCTTC
cdr3_aa: CASSLGSRGEQFF

d_call: TRBD1
j_call: TRBJ2-7
clone_size: .
v_call: TRBV28
cdr3_nt: TGTGCCAGCACCCGGACAGGGGGTGGTGAGCAGTACTTC
cdr3_aa: CASTRTGGGEQYF

d_call: .
j_call: TRBJ2-6
clone_size: .
v_call: TRBV19
cdr3_nt: TGTGCCAGTAGTATTCCAGGGGCTGGGGCCAACGTCCTGACTTTC
cdr3_aa: CASSIPGAGANVLTF

d_call: .
j_call: TRBJ2-3
clone_size: .
v_call: TRBV7-9
cdr3_nt: TGTGCCAGCAGCTTTCATCGGACAGTCGCCGATACGCAGTATTTT
cdr3_aa: CASSFHRTVADTQYF

d_call: .
j_call: TRBJ2-2
clone_size: .
v_call: TRBV6-5
cdr3_nt: TGTGCCAGCCGGGGGGGACAGGGAACCCCCGGGGAGCTGTTTTTT
cdr3_aa: CASRGGQGTPGELFF

d_call: .
j_call: TRBJ1-1
clone_size: .
v_call: TRBV7-6
cdr3_nt: TGTGCCAGCAGCTTAGGGCAGGGAAGGACTGAAGCTTTCTTT
cdr3_aa: CASSLGQGRTEAFF

d_call: TRBD1
j_call: TRBJ1-1
clone_size: many
v_call: TRBV5-6
cdr3_nt: TGTGCCAGCAGCTCGTATGGGGGACAGGGTTACACTGAAGCTTTCTTT
cdr3_aa: CASSSYGGQGYTEAFF

d_call: TRBD1
j_call: TRBJ1-3
clone_size: .
v_call: TRBV6-5
cdr3_nt: TGTGCCAGCAGTTACTCAGCAGGGGGGACTGGAAACACCATATATTTT
cdr3_aa: CASSYSAGGTGNTIYF

d_call: .
j_call: TRBJ1-1
clone_size: .
v_call: TRBV12-3/TRBV12-4
cdr3_nt: TGTGCCAGCAGTTTATATAATGAAGCTTTCTTT
cdr3_aa: CASSLYNEAFF

d_call: TRBD1
j_call: TRBJ2-7
clone_size: .
v_call: TRBV11-2
cdr3_nt: TGTGCCAGCAGCTTGGACAGGGACTCCTACGAGCAGTACTTC
cdr3_aa: CASSLDRDSYEQYF

d_call: TRBD1
j_call: TRBJ1-6
clone_size: .
v_call: TRBV19
cdr3_nt: TGTGCCAGTAAGCGGAGGGGGCAGGCCTCCTATAATTCACCCCTCCACTTT
cdr3_aa: CASKRRGQASYNSPLHF